This entry lists 24 T cell receptor beta chains sequenced from one sample in a study of CD8 T cells in ankylosing spondylitis (dated by TCRdb to the late 2010s). The library was made by 5' RACE. Sequenced using an Illumina HiSeq 2500. In TCRdb, the public reads were trimmed at Q25 with fastp and aligned with MiXCR, with productive beta chains retained. Rows are combined by CDR3 protein, so each entry shows the most common genes and DNA. The sample yields a few hundred thousand distinct CDR3 sequences; around 11% were counted once. The ten most abundant clones make up 5.5% to 8% of the sample. Sequences were obtained from blood, either unsorted or a sorted T cell fraction (not recorded which). The receptor set was obtained from a male donor with ankylosing spondylitis or in good health (not recorded which).

The J gene is TRBJ2-7, the V gene TRBV6-1; a possible D gene is TRBD1 (6 bases). V shed 7 bases and J shed 1 base, with 14 bases lying between them. The CDR3 loop spans 14 amino acids. CDR1 is MNHNS and CDR2 is SASEGT in the germline V gene. The CDR3 bases are TGTGCCAGCATGGGACGACAGGTATCCTACGAGCAGTACTTC. This codes for CASMGRQVSYEQYF.

This chain links TRBV7-2 with TRBJ2-4, with TRBD2 matching 9 bases. Germline V gene data show CDR1 as SGHTA and CDR2 as FQGNSA. This CDR3 is built from 17 residues. The ends lost 0 bases at V and 6 bases at J; junction bases unmatched: 9. Here the CDR3 reads CASSLAGLALSRNIQYF. Written as DNA, the CDR3 is TGTGCCAGCAGCTTAGCGGGACTAGCCCTTTCTAGAAACATTCAGTACTTC.

The rearrangement uses TRBV20-1 and TRBJ1-2; no clear D. V gave up 6 bases and J gave up 0 bases, with 8 bases separating them. Germline-derived CDR1 and CDR2 are DFQATT and SNEGSKA (reference sequence). This CDR3 contains 12 residues. The CDR3 DNA reads TGCAGTGCCACACGGTCTAACTATGGCTACACCTTC. Its translation: CSATRSNYGYTF.

The V call is TRBV7-9, the J call TRBJ1-1; D perhaps matches TRBD1 (5 bases). Looked up from germline, CDR1 is SEHNR and CDR2 is FQNEAQ (reference sequence). CDR3 length equals 15 residues. Trimming took off 2 bases at V and 7 bases at J, with 17 bases between the two ends. The CDR3 bases are TGTGCCAGCAGCTTAAATATTTTAAGGGGAGGTGAAGCTTTCTTT. Protein sequence: CASSLNILRGGEAFF.

This sequence joins TRBV29-1 and TRBJ2-3; D is perhaps TRBD2 (6 bases). Trimming left V 4 bases short and J 3 bases short, with 8 bases between. The CDR3 sequence is 12 residues long. Germline V gene data show CDR1 as SQVTM and CDR2 as ANQGSEA. For the CDR3, the DNA is TGCAGCGTTGGAGGGAGGACAGATACGCAGTATTTT. This gives the protein CSVGGRTDTQYF.

This clonotype was detected ten times or more. The rearrangement joins TRBV20-1 to TRBJ1-1; 7 nucleotides agree with TRBD1. Germline V CDR1 and CDR2: DFQATT, SNEGSKA (reference sequence). The V segment lost 5 bases and the J segment 3 bases; nucleotides outside the gene matches: 6. This CDR3 spans 13 amino acids. The CDR3 bases are TGCAGTGCTGGAGGGGGCTCGGACACTGAAGCTTTCTTT. The encoded protein is CSAGGGSDTEAFF.

There are many counts of this clonotype. The chain has TRBV5-1 and TRBJ2-7; maybe TRBD2 (5 bases). CDR1 is SGHRS, CDR2 YFSETQ, per germline. V was shortened by 0 bases and J by 1 base, with 8 bases between the two germline ends. The length of the CDR3 is 14 residues. CDR3 amino acids: CASSLVTGSYEQYF. As DNA, the CDR3 is TGCGCCAGCAGCTTGGTAACGGGATCCTACGAGCAGTACTTC.

Many counts were recorded for this clonotype. The gene calls are TRBV6-5 and TRBJ2-5, with D perhaps being TRBD1 or TRBD2 (6 bases each). V lost 0 bases and J lost 5, with 13 bases in between. This CDR3 comprises 15 residues. Germline loops: CDR1 MNHEY, CDR2 SVGAGI. This CDR3 is CASSYSIGGGETQYF. The DNA for the CDR3 is TGTGCCAGCAGTTACTCTATCGGGGGCGGTGAGACCCAGTACTTC.

This clonotype was detected ten times or more. The gene calls are TRBV20-1 and TRBJ2-1; D could derive from TRBD1 or TRBD2 (5 bases each). CDR3 length: 15 amino acids. The germline V gene encodes CDR1 DFQATT and CDR2 SNEGSKA (reference sequence). V gave up 1 base and J gave up 4 bases, with 14 bases separating them. CDR3 loop: CSARVGTRIYNEQFF. DNA for the CDR3: TGCAGTGCTAGAGTTGGGACGCGGATTTACAATGAGCAGTTCTTC.

The sample holds many counts of this clonotype. This chain connects TRBV7-3 to TRBJ1-2; 8 bases map to TRBD1. Per germline, CDR1 SGHTA and CDR2 FQGTGA. The CDR3 extends over 13 amino acids. With 8 bases clipped from V and 4 bases from J, the junction kept 6 bases outside the gene matches. The CDR3 loop reads CASGRTGSYGYTF. The CDR3 region has the DNA TGTGCCAGCGGCCGGACAGGGAGCTATGGCTACACCTTC.

This clonotype was observed a few times. The chain joins TRBV7-3 to TRBJ2-2, with 9 bases identical to TRBD1. J lost 6 bases, V lost 0 bases, and 2 bases had no gene match. Per germline, CDR1 SGHTA and CDR2 FQGTGA. The CDR3 totals 15 residues. The chain's CDR3 is CASSLTGTGSGELFF. In nucleotides, the CDR3 is TGTGCCAGCAGCTTAACGGGGACAGGGTCCGGGGAGCTGTTTTTT.

This clonotype was counted ten times or more. The rearrangement uses TRBV20-1 and TRBJ2-2; D gene uncertain. CDR3 size: 15 residues. Trimming removed 6 bases from V and 2 bases from J, with 16 bases in between. The germline V gene encodes CDR1 DFQATT and CDR2 SNEGSKA (reference sequence). The CDR3 DNA is TGCAGTGCAACCAACCGGAACCCAAACACCGGGGAGCTGTTTTTT. Translating it yields CSATNRNPNTGELFF.

J is TRBJ2-7 and V is TRBV10-1; 8 bases agree with TRBD2. V lost 4 bases to trimming and J lost 5 bases; unmatched junction nucleotides: 7. CDR1 and CDR2 (germline): WNHNN, SYGVQD (reference sequence). The CDR3 is 14 residues long. This CDR3 is CASSAGLVNDEQYF. In DNA, the CDR3 is TGCGCCAGCAGTGCGGGACTAGTGAACGACGAGCAGTACTTC.

V and J are TRBV24-1 and TRBJ1-5, with TRBD1 matching 10 bases. V lost 4 bases to trimming and J lost 2 bases; unmatched junction nucleotides: 7. Germline CDR1 reads KGHDR; CDR2 reads SFDVKD. CDR3 length: 17 residues. The DNA for the CDR3 is TGTGCCACCAGTGACGGAGGGACAGGGGCTGGCAATCAGCCCCAGCATTTT. Translation gives CATSDGGTGAGNQPQHF.

This clonotype was seen ten or more times. The chain links TRBV5-6 to TRBJ1-1; no clear D gene. Germline CDR1 SGHDT, CDR2 YYEEEE. The CDR3 extends over 13 amino acids. V shed 2 bases and J shed 5 bases, with 10 bases lying between them. The CDR3 region has the DNA TGTGCCAGCAGCTTATATGGGGTAACTGAAGCTTTCTTT. This encodes CASSLYGVTEAFF.

CDR3 sequence reads: CASSLVGGQGGDTQYF. The CDR3 DNA reads TGTGCCAGCAGCTTAGTTGGGGGCCAAGGTGGAGATACGCAGTATTTT. This chain connects TRBV7-2 to TRBJ2-3; D possibly corresponds to TRBD1 (6 bases). V gave up 1 base and J gave up 5 bases, with 16 bases separating them. CDR3 size: 16 residues. Germline lookup yields CDR1 SGHTA and CDR2 FQGNSA.

This chain connects TRBV7-6 to TRBJ2-1, with a weak D call TRBD1 (7 bases). V gave up 5 bases and J gave up 7 bases, with 18 bases separating them. Germline values: CDR1 SGHVS, CDR2 FNYEAQ. CDR3 length equals 15 residues. The chain's CDR3 is CASSPLGAGGNEQFF. CDR3 bases: TGTGCCAGCAGCCCCCTCGGGGCAGGGGGGAATGAGCAGTTCTTC.

The chain uses TRBV28 and TRBJ1-1, with 7 bases matching TRBD1. After removal of 4 bases from V and 2 bases from J, the junction contained 4 bases not matched to a gene. The CDR3 contains 14 residues. CDR1 is MDHEN and CDR2 is SYDVKM in the germline V gene. CDR3 amino acids: CASSSPGGNTEAFF. The CDR3 coding sequence is TGTGCCAGCAGTTCCCCAGGGGGTAACACTGAAGCTTTCTTT.

This clonotype was detected many times. The gene calls are TRBV10-3 and TRBJ2-7, with a weak D call TRBD1 (5 bases). V shed 4 bases and J shed 4 bases, with 8 bases lying between them. This CDR3 has 12 residues. Germline loops: CDR1 ENHRY, CDR2 SYGVKD. The CDR3 loop reads CAISGQNYEQYF. In nucleotides, the CDR3 is TGTGCCATCAGTGGACAGAATTACGAGCAGTACTTC.

This clonotype has at least ten counts. V is TRBV7-2 and J is TRBJ2-5; D possibly corresponds to TRBD2 (5 bases). V lost 5 bases and J lost 2, with 9 bases in between. CDR3 size: 13 residues. Per germline, CDR1 SGHTA and CDR2 FQGNSA. The CDR3 nucleotides read TGTGCCAGCAGCGAGGGCTGGCAAGAGACCCAGTACTTC. This translates into CASSEGWQETQYF.

Many counts were recorded for this clonotype. The chain joins TRBV12-3 or TRBV12-4 to TRBJ2-7, with TRBD2 as a possible D gene (6 bases). The V end was cut by 3 bases, the J end by 4 bases, with 7 bases between. CDR3 length: 12 amino acids. This CDR3 is CASSFAGYEQYF. CDR3 sequence (DNA): TGTGCCAGCAGTTTCGCGGGGTACGAGCAGTACTTC.

The sample holds a few counts of this clonotype. As DNA, the CDR3 is TGCGCCAGCAGCTTACGACAGGGCCTCGGGTACGAGCAGTACTTC. Amino acids: CASSLRQGLGYEQYF. The J gene is TRBJ2-7, the V gene TRBV5-1; TRBD1 aligns across 7 bases. Germline trimming cut 2 bases from V and 4 bases from J; bases unmatched to any gene: 9. Germline loops: CDR1 SGHRS, CDR2 YFSETQ. This CDR3 has 15 amino acids.

This clonotype has ten or more counts. This rearrangement joins TRBV10-3 to TRBJ2-2, with 7 bases aligning to TRBD1. CDR3 length: 15 amino acids. Germline lookup yields CDR1 ENHRY and CDR2 SYGVKD. V lost 3 bases, J lost 0 bases, and 1 base stayed unmatched. The DNA for the CDR3 is TGTGCCATCAGTGAAGGGACAGCGAACACCGGGGAGCTGTTTTTT. It translates to CAISEGTANTGELFF.

On this clonotype: This could be a read error, since a much larger clone is one nucleotide away. This chain links TRBV5-6 with TRBJ2-1; no clear D. Germline assignment: CDR1 SGHDT and CDR2 YYEEEE. This CDR3 contains 11 residues. This CDR3 is CVSRFNNEQFF. The CDR3 DNA reads TGTGTCAGCAGATTCAACAATGAGCAGTTCTTC.